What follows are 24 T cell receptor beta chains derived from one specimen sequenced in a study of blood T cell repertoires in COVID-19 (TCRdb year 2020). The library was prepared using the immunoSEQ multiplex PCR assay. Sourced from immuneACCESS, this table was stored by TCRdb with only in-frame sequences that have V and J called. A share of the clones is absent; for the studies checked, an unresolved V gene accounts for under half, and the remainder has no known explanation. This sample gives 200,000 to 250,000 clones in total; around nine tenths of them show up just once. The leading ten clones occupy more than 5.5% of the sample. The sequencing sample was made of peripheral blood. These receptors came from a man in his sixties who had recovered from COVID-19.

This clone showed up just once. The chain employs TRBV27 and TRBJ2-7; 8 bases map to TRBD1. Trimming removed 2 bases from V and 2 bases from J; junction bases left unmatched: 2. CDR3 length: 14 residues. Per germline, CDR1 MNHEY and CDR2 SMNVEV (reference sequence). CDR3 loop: CASSLDRGPYEQYF. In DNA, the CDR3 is TGTGCCAGCAGTTTAGACAGGGGACCCTACGAGCAGTACTTC.

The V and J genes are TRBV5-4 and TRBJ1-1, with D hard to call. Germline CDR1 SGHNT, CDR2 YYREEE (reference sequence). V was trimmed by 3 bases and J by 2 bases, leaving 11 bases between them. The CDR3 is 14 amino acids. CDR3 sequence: CASSSSLQNTEAFF. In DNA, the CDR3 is TGTGCCAGCAGCTCAAGCCTCCAAAACACTGAAGCTTTCTTT.

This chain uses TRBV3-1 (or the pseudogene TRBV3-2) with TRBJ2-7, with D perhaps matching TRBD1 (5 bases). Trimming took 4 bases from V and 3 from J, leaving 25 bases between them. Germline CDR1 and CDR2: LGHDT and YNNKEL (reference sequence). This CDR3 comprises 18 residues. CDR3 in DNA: TGTGCCAGCAGCCCCCCTTTACGAGACAGCACCCCGTACTACGAGCAGTACTTC. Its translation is CASSPPLRDSTPYYEQYF.

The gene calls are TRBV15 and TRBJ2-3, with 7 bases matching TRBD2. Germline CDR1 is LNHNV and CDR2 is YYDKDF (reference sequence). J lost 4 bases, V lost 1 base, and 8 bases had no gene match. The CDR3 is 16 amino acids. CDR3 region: CATSRGRRESADTQYF. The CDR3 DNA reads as TGTGCCACCAGCAGAGGTCGGCGGGAGTCCGCAGATACGCAGTATTTT. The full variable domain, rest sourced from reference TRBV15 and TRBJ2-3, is DAMVIQNPRYQVTQFGKPVTLSCSQTLNHNVMYWYQQKSSQAPKLLFHYYDKDFNNEADTPDNFQSRRPNTSFCFLDIRSPGLGDTAMYLCATSRGRRESADTQYFGPGTRLTVL.

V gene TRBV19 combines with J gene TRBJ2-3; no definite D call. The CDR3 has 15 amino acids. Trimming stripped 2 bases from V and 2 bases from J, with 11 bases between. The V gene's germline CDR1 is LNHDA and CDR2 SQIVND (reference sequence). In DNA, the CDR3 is TGTGCCAGTAGTATACGGCGGATTTCCACAGATACGCAGTATTTT. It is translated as CASSIRRISTDTQYF.

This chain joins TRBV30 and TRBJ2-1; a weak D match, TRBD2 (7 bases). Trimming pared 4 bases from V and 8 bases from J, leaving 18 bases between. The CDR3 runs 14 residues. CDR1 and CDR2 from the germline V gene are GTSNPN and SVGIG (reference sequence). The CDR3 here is CAWTNEGGGDEQFF. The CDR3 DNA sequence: TGTGCCTGGACGAATGAGGGAGGGGGGGATGAGCAGTTCTTC.

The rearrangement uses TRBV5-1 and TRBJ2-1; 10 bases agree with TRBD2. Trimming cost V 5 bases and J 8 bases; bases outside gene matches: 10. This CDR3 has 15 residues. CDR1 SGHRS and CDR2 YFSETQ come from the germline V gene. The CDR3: CASSRATSGVDEQFF. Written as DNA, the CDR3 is TGCGCCAGCAGTAGAGCCACTAGCGGGGTGGATGAGCAGTTCTTC.

CDR3 amino acids: CASSVNSNSPLHF. CDR3 DNA: TGTGCCAGCAGCGTAAACTCGAATTCACCCCTCCACTTT. The chain is built from TRBV9 and TRBJ1-6, with D uncertain. Trimming took 1 base from V and 7 from J, leaving 6 bases between them. This CDR3 is built from 13 residues. Germline values: CDR1 SGDLS, CDR2 YYNGEE.

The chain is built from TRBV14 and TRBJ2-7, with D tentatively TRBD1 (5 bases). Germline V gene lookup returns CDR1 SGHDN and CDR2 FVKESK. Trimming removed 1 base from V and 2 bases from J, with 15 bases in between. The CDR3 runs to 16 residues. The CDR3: CASSQGVGVLAYEQYF. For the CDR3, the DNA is TGTGCCAGCAGCCAAGGAGTAGGGGTTCTGGCCTACGAGCAGTACTTC. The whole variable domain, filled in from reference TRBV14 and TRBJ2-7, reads EAGVTQFPSHSVIEKGQTVTLRCDPISGHDNLYWYRRVMGKEIKFLLHFVKESKQDESGMPNNRFLAERTGGTYSTLKVQPAELEDSGVYFCASSQGVGVLAYEQYFGPGTRLTVT.

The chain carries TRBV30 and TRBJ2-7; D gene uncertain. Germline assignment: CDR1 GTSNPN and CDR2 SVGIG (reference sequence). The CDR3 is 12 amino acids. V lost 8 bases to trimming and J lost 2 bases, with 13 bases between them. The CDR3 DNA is TGTGCCGGAAACTGGGCCCCCTACGAGCAGTACTTC. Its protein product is CAGNWAPYEQYF.

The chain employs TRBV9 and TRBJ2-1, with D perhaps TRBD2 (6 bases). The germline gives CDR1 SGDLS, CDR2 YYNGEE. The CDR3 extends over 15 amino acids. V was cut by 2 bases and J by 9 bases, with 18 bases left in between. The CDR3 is CASSVSAGWRAEQFF. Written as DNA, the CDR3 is TGTGCCAGCAGCGTTAGCGCGGGGTGGCGTGCTGAGCAGTTCTTC.

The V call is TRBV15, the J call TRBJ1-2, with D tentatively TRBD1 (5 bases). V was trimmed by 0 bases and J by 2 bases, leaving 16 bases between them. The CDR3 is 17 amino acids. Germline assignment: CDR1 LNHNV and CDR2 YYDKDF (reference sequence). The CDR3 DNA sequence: TGTGCCACCAGCAGAGACATCTCAACAGGAACAAACTATGGCTACACCTTC. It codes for CATSRDISTGTNYGYTF.

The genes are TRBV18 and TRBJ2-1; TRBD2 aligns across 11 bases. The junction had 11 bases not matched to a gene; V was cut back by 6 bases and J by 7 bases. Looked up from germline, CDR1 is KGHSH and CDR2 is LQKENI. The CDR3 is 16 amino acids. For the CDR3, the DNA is TGTGCCAGCTCTCCCCCGGGACTAGCGGCGGGGAATGAGCAGTTCTTC. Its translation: CASSPPGLAAGNEQFF. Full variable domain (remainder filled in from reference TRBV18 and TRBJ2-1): NAGVMQNPRHLVRRRGQEARLRCSPMKGHSHVYWYRQLPEEGLKFMVYLQKENIIDESGMPKERFSAEFPKEGPSILRIQQVVRGDSAAYFCASSPPGLAAGNEQFFGPGTRLTVL.

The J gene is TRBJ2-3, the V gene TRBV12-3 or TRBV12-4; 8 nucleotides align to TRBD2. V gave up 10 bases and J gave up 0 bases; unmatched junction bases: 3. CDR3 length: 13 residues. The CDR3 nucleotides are TGTGCCATACAGCGGGGGAGCACAGATACGCAGTATTTT. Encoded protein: CAIQRGSTDTQYF.

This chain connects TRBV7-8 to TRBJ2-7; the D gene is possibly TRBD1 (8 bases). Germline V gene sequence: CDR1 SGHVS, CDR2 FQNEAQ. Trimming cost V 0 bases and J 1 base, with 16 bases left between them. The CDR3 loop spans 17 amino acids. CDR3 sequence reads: CASSLAQGGDLSYEQYF. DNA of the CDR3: TGTGCCAGCAGCTTAGCACAGGGGGGGGACTTATCCTACGAGCAGTACTTC.

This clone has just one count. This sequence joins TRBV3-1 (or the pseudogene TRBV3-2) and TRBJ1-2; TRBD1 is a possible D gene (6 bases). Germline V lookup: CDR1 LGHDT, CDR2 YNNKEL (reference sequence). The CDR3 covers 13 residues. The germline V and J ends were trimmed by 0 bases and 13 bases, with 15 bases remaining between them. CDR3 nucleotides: TGTGCCAGCAGCCAAGACAGGGGCCGGTTCTGCACCTTC. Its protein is CASSQDRGRFCTF.

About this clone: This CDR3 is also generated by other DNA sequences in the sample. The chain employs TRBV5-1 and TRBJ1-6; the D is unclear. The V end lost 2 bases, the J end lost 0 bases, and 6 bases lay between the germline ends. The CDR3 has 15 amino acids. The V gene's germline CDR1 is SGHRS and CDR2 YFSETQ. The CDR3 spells CASSLGSSYNSPLHF. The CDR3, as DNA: TGCGCCAGCAGCTTAGGGAGCTCCTATAATTCACCCCTCCACTTT. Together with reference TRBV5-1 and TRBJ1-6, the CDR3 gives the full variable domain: KAGVTQTPRYLIKTRGQQVTLSCSPISGHRSVSWYQQTPGQGLQFLFEYFSETQRNKGNFPGRFSGRQFSNSRSEMNVSTLELGDSALYLCASSLGSSYNSPLHFGNGTRLTVT.

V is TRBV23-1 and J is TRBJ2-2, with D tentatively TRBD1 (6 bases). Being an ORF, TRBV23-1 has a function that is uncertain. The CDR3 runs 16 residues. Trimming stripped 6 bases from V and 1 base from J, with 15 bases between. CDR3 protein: CASSWIEGQNTGELFF. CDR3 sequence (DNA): TGCGCCAGCAGCTGGATTGAGGGACAGAACACCGGGGAGCTGTTTTTT.

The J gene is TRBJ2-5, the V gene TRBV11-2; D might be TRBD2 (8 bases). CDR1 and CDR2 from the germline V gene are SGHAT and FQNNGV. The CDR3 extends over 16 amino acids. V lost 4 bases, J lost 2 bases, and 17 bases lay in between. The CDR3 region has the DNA TGTGCCAGCAGCTCGGGACAGCGGGGGATTCAAGAGACCCAGTACTTC. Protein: CASSSGQRGIQETQYF.

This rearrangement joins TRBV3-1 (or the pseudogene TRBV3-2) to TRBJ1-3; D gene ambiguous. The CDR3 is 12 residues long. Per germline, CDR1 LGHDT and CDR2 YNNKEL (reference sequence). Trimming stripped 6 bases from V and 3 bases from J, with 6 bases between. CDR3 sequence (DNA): TGTGCCAGCAGGAGTGATGGAAACACCATATATTTT. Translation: CASRSDGNTIYF.

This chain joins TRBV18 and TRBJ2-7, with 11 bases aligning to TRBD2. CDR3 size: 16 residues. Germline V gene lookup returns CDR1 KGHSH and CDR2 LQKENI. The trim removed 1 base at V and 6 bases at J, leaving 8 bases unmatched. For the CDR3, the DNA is TGTGCCAGCTCACCACTAGCGGGAGGGCCTCCAAGCGAGCAGTACTTC. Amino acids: CASSPLAGGPPSEQYF. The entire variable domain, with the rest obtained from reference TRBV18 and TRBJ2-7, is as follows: NAGVMQNPRHLVRRRGQEARLRCSPMKGHSHVYWYRQLPEEGLKFMVYLQKENIIDESGMPKERFSAEFPKEGPSILRIQQVVRGDSAAYFCASSPLAGGPPSEQYFGPGTRLTVT.

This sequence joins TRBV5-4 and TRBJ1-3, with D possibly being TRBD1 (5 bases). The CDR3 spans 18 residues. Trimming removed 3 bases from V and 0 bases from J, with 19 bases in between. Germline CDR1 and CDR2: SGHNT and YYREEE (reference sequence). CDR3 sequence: CASSSGAINSNSGNTIYF. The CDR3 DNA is TGTGCCAGCAGCTCTGGGGCGATCAACTCCAACTCTGGAAACACCATATATTTT. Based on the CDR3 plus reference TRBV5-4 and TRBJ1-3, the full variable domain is ETGVTQSPTHLIKTRGQQVTLRCSSQSGHNTVSWYQQALGQGPQFIFQYYREEENGRGNFPPRFSGLQFPNYSSELNVNALELDDSALYLCASSSGAINSNSGNTIYFGEGSWLTVV.

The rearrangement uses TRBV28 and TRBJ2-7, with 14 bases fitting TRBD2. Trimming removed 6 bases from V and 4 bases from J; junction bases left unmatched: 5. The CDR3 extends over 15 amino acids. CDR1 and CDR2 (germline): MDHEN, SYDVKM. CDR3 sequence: CASSSGTSGSYEQYF. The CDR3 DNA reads TGTGCCAGCAGCTCAGGGACTAGCGGGAGTTACGAGCAGTACTTC.

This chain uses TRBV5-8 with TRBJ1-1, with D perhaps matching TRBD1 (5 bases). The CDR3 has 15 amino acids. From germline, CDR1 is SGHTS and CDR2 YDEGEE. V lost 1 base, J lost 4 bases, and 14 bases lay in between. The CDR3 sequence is CASSLRFGGGTEAFF. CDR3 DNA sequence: TGTGCCAGCAGCTTGAGGTTTGGGGGAGGCACTGAAGCTTTCTTT.